Described below is a single TCR beta chain sequence and its context. Antigen unknown. A much larger clone lies one base from this, so it may be a read error. As the CDR3 is not closed by the conserved phenylalanine or tryptophan, this likely results from a read error. This specimen comes from a study of vaccination and CD4 T cells after COVID-19. The germline gives CDR1 MNHEY, CDR2 SMNVEV (reference sequence). This CDR3 contains 13 residues. V was trimmed by 6 bases and J by 5 bases, leaving 8 bases between them. Researchers used the Oncomine TCR Beta short-read assay to sequence DNA from cultured CD4+ T cells. In TCRdb, the PCR reads were re-called with MiXCR into one record per CDR3 protein. The repertoire holds more than 25,000 distinct CDR3 sequences, with 36% as singletons. Time point noted: late sampling 161 to 241 days after vaccination in a few convalescent patients. This sample's treatment: approximately nine-day PBMC culture with coronavirus spike peptide pools or control peptides (ViraFEST assay).

The source of this sequence is a human donor who had recovered from COVID-19. The material sequenced was CD4+ T cells from blood, cultured in vitro, taken about 7 months after SARS-CoV-2 vaccination. The gene calls are TRBV27 and TRBJ1-6; D is unresolved. CDR3 coding DNA: TGTGCCAGCAGGACTGGAGATAATTCACCCCTCCACCTT. Translating gives CASRTGDNSPLHL.